Following are 7 T cell receptor beta chains from one sample sequenced in a study of cytomegalovirus exposure and HLA in healthy donors. PCR involved 60 Vbeta and 13 Jbeta primers. Method: immunoSEQ multiplex PCR; TCRdb's copy keeps in-frame clones and lacks some. The sample has around 150,000 clones; approximately 72% are singletons. The sequencing sample was made of PBMCs. All receptors derive from a woman aged 55-69 years in good health and CMV-seronegative.

CDR3 nucleotides: TGTGCCAGCTCACCACCGATGGCAGGGGGGGAAAAACTGTTTTTT. Encoded protein: CASSPPMAGGEKLFF. The chain employs TRBV18 and TRBJ1-4; TRBD1 aligns across 7 bases. The V gene's germline CDR1 is KGHSH and CDR2 LQKENI. Trimming removed 0 bases from V and 8 bases from J; junction bases left unmatched: 6. The CDR3 totals 15 residues. The whole variable domain, remainder taken from reference TRBV18 and TRBJ1-4, is NAGVMQNPRHLVRRRGQEARLRCSPMKGHSHVYWYRQLPEEGLKFMVYLQKENIIDESGMPKERFSAEFPKEGPSILRIQQVVRGDSAAYFCASSPPMAGGEKLFFGSGTQLSVL.

This chain connects TRBV13 to TRBJ2-7; D is unclear. Germline lookup yields CDR1 PRHDT and CDR2 FYEKMQ (reference sequence). Deletions cut 0 bases from V and 2 bases from J, with 5 bases between. This CDR3 region has 13 residues. The CDR3 protein is CASSLGSTYEQYF. The CDR3 bases are TGTGCCAGCAGCTTAGGATCAACCTACGAGCAGTACTTC.

The CDR3 here is CASSLIAGRGTLYEQYF. As DNA, the CDR3 is TGTGCCAGCAGTTTAATCGCCGGGCGGGGGACCCTTTACGAGCAGTACTTC. V usage is TRBV28 and J usage is TRBJ2-7, with 7 bases aligning to TRBD2. The V and J ends lost 2 bases and 4 bases, in that order; junction bases with no gene match: 14. This CDR3 contains 17 residues. Germline V gives CDR1 MDHEN, CDR2 SYDVKM. Looking up the rest from reference TRBV28 and TRBJ2-7 gives the full variable domain: DVKVTQSSRYLVKRTGEKVFLECVQDMDHENMFWYRQDPGLGLRLIYFSYDVKMKEKGDIPEGYSVSREKKERFSLILESASTNQTSMYLCASSLIAGRGTLYEQYFGPGTRLTVT.

The chain recombines TRBV5-1 with TRBJ2-5; 8 bases match TRBD2. Per the germline V gene, CDR1 is SGHRS and CDR2 is YFSETQ. The CDR3 has 15 amino acids. The V gene end was trimmed by 3 bases and the J gene end by 5 bases; junction bases not matched to a gene: 9. CDR3 region: CASSSWRGAGETQYF. CDR3 coding DNA: TGCGCCAGCAGCTCGTGGCGGGGGGCCGGTGAGACCCAGTACTTC.

The chain links TRBV4-2 to TRBJ2-1; 12 bases are a match to TRBD2. Germline loops: CDR1 LGHNA, CDR2 YNFKEQ. V shed 0 bases, J shed 8 bases, and the junction held 8 bases outside the gene matches. This CDR3 has 17 amino acids. The CDR3 loop reads CASSQEISSSGRDEQFF. DNA for the CDR3: TGTGCCAGCAGCCAAGAAATTTCGTCTAGCGGGAGGGATGAGCAGTTCTTC.

The sample holds one count of this clone. CDR3 in amino acids: CASSFGQGYGYTF. In DNA, the CDR3 is TGTGCCAGCAGCTTTGGCCAGGGGTATGGCTACACCTTC. The rearrangement links TRBV5-8 to TRBJ1-2, with D perhaps TRBD1 (6 bases). The CDR3 runs to 13 residues. CDR1 is SGHTS and CDR2 is YDEGEE in the germline V gene. V was trimmed by 2 bases and J by 5 bases, leaving 10 bases between them. The whole variable domain, remainder taken from reference TRBV5-8 and TRBJ1-2, is EAGVTQSPTHLIKTRGQQATLRCSPISGHTSVYWYQQALGLGLQFLLWYDEGEERNRGNFPPRFSGRQFPNYSSELNVNALELEDSALYLCASSFGQGYGYTFGSGTRLTVV.

The chain recombines TRBV19 with TRBJ1-1, with 9 bases identical to TRBD1. The CDR3 consists of 13 residues. The germline V gene encodes CDR1 LNHDA and CDR2 SQIVND (reference sequence). V lost 6 bases, J lost 6 bases, and 5 bases stayed unmatched. In DNA, the CDR3 is TGTGCCAGTAGCTCGACAGGGGGGGCTGAAGCTTTCTTT. It encodes CASSSTGGAEAFF.